A single T cell receptor (beta chain) is shown here with its context. This entry is derived from a study of PD-L1 blockade in urothelial cancer. Time point reported: peripheral blood 6 weeks after treatment start. TCRdb keeps only in-frame clones here, not all; method: immunoSEQ multiplex PCR. The table has 95,000 to 150,000 clones, 86% seen once. V was trimmed by 1 base and J by 2 bases, leaving 9 bases between them. Per the germline V gene, CDR1 is SGHRS and CDR2 is YFSETQ. This CDR3 spans 15 amino acids. The chain recombines TRBV5-1 with TRBJ2-2; maybe TRBD2 (6 bases). The origin of this receptor is a man between 45 and 60 years old with urothelial cancer. The source was PBMCs, collected around atezolizumab (anti-PD-L1) treatment. The CDR3 sequence is CASSLQLANTGELFF. CDR3 DNA: TGCGCCAGCAGCTTGCAACTAGCTAACACCGGGGAGCTGTTTTTT.